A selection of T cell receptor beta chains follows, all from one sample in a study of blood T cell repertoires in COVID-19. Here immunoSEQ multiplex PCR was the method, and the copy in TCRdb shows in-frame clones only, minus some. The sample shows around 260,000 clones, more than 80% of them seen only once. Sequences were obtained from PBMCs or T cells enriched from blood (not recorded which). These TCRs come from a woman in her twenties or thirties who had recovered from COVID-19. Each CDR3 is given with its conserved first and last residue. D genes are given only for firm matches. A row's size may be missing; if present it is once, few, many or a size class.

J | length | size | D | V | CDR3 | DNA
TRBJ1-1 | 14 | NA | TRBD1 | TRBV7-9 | CASSSGQGDTEAFF | TGTGCCAGCAGCTCCGGACAGGGTGACACTGAAGCTTTCTTT
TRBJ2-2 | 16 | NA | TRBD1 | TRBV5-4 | CASSRERGPDTGELFF | TGTGCCAGCAGCCGCGAAAGGGGGCCGGACACCGGGGAGCTGTTTTTT
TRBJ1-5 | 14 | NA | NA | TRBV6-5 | CASSTGLGYQPQHF | TGTGCCAGCAGCACGGGTCTAGGCTATCAGCCCCAGCATTTT
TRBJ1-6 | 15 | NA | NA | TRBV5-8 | CASSLDGDNNSPLHF | TGTGCCAGCAGCTTGGACGGGGACAACAATTCACCCCTCCACTTT
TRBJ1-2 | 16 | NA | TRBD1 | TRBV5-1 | CASSLSTGTGDYGYTF | TGCGCCAGCAGCTTGAGTACAGGAACAGGGGACTATGGCTACACCTTC
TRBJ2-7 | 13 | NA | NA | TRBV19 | CASSQGGGYEQYF | TGTGCCAGTAGTCAGGGCGGTGGCTACGAGCAGTACTTC
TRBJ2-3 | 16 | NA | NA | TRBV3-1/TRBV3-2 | CASSQVPPQGADTQYF | TGTGCCAGCAGCCAAGTTCCGCCACAAGGGGCAGATACGCAGTATTTT
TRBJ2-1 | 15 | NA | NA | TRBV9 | CASSVDQGSYNEQFF | TGTGCCAGCAGCGTAGATCAGGGTTCGTACAATGAGCAGTTCTTC
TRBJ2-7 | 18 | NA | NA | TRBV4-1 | CASSQDLPGRVISYEQYF | TGCGCCAGCAGCCAAGATCTTCCAGGCAGGGTGATATCCTACGAGCAGTACTTC
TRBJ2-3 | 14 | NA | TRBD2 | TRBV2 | CASIPGLVTDTQYF | TGTGCCAGCATCCCGGGACTAGTCACAGATACGCAGTATTTT
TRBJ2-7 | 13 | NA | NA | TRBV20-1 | CSASRSTGYEQYF | TGCAGTGCTAGTCGGTCTACGGGCTACGAGCAGTACTTC
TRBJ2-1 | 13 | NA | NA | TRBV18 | CASSLGGYNEQFF | TGTGCCAGCTCACTAGGGGGATACAATGAGCAGTTCTTC
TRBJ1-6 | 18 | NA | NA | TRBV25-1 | CASSESVGGERANSPLHF | TGTGCCAGCAGTGAATCTGTAGGGGGAGAAAGGGCTAATTCACCCCTCCACTTT
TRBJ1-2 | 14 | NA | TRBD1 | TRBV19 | CASKGAGQNYGYTF | TGTGCCAGTAAGGGGGCCGGACAGAACTATGGCTACACCTTC
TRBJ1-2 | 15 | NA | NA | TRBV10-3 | CAIRIGGEDNYGYTF | TGTGCCATCCGGATTGGGGGGGAGGATAACTATGGCTACACCTTC
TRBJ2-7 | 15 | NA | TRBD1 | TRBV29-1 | CSGLSWTGSSYEQYF | TGCAGCGGTCTTTCCTGGACAGGTAGCTCCTACGAGCAGTACTTC
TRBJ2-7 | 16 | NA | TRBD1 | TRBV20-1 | CSASSGLGQATYEQYF | TGCAGTGCTAGTTCGGGCCTAGGACAGGCGACCTACGAGCAGTACTTC
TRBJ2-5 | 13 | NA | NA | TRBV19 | CASTDWGGETQYF | TGTGCCAGTACCGATTGGGGAGGAGAGACCCAGTACTTC
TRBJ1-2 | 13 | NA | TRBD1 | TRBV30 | CASSDRGDYGYTF | TGTGCCTCCTCGGACAGGGGGGACTATGGCTACACCTTC
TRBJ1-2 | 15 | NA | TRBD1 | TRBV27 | CASSPDSRGIGGYTF | TGTGCCAGCAGTCCCGATAGCAGGGGGATCGGCGGCTACACCTTC
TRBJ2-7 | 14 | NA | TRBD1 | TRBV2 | CASRLPGQGYEQYF | TGTGCCAGCAGATTACCGGGACAGGGCTACGAGCAGTACTTC
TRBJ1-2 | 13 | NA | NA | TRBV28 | CASTETRSGGYTF | TGTGCCAGCACCGAAACTCGCTCGGGGGGCTACACCTTC
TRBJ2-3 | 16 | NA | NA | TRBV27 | CASSLSAGALTDTQYF | TGTGCCAGCAGTTTATCGGCAGGGGCACTTACAGATACGCAGTATTTT
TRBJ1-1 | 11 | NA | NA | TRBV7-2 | CASSSYTEAFF | TGTGCCAGCAGCTCGTACACTGAAGCTTTCTTT
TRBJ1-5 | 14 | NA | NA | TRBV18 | CASSLRGADQPQHF | TGTGCCAGTTCCCTCCGGGGGGCGGATCAGCCCCAGCATTTT
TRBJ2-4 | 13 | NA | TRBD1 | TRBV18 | CASSPGTGSIQYF | TGTGCCAGCTCACCGGGGACAGGGTCCATTCAGTACTTC
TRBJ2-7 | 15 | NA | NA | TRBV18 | CASSPFPTEDYEQYF | TGTGCCAGCTCACCCTTCCCCACTGAGGACTACGAGCAGTACTTC
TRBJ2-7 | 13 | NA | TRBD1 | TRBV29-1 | CSASGQGLLEQYF | TGCAGCGCCTCGGGACAGGGCCTCCTTGAGCAGTACTTC
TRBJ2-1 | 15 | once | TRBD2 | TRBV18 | CASSGREGQRNEQFF | TGTGCCAGCTCCGGGCGGGAGGGCCAGCGAAATGAGCAGTTCTTC
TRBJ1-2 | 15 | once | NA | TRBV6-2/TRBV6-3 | CASSYGPNLGRGYTF | TGTGCCAGCAGTTACGGGCCGAACCTCGGAAGAGGCTACACCTTC
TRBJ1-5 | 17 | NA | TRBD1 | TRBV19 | CASSIGTGATSNQPQHF | TGTGCCAGTAGTATTGGGACAGGGGCTACTAGCAATCAGCCCCAGCATTTT
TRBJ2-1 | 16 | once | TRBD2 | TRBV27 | CASNSPSSGRVNEQFF | TGTGCCAGCAACTCCCCGTCTAGCGGGAGGGTAAATGAGCAGTTCTTC
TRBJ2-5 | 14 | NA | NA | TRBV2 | CASSIRDFKETQYF | TGTGCCAGCAGTATACGGGACTTTAAAGAGACCCAGTACTTC
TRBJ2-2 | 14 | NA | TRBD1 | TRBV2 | CASSEEQGAGELFF | TGTGCCAGCAGTGAGGAACAGGGGGCCGGGGAGCTGTTTTTT
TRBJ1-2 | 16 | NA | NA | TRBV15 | CATSRETGEGLYGYTF | TGTGCCACCAGCAGAGAGACAGGAGAGGGGCTTTATGGCTACACCTTC
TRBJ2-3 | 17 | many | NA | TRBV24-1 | CATSDPLGLQEADTQYF | TGTGCCACCAGTGATCCGTTGGGACTCCAGGAGGCAGATACGCAGTATTTT
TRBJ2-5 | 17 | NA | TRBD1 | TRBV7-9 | CASSPKSGQGKVETQYF | TGTGCCAGCAGCCCGAAATCGGGACAGGGGAAGGTAGAGACCCAGTACTTC
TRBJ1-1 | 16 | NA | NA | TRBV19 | CASRQLRNTGVNEAFF | TGTGCCAGCCGTCAGTTAAGAAATACAGGCGTGAATGAAGCTTTCTTT
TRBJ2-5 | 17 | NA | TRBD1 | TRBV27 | CASSSLTGGAWEETQYF | TGTGCCAGCAGTTCCTTGACAGGGGGCGCCTGGGAAGAGACCCAGTACTTC
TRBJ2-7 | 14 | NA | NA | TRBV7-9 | CASSPSSGPYEQYF | TGTGCCAGCAGCCCAAGTTCAGGGCCTTACGAGCAGTACTTC
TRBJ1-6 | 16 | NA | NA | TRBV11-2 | CASSLGTKSYNSPLHF | TGTGCCAGCAGCTTAGGGACAAAATCCTATAATTCACCCCTCCACTTT
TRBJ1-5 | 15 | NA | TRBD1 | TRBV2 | CASSWDRGNNQPQHF | TGTGCCAGCAGTTGGGACAGGGGTAACAATCAGCCCCAGCATTTT
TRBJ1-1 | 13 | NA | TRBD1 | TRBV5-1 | CASSLRTGGEAFF | TGCGCCAGCAGCTTGCGGACAGGGGGTGAAGCTTTCTTT
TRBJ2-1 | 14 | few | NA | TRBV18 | CASSPSDGSNEQFF | TGTGCCAGCTCACCCTCGGACGGGAGCAATGAGCAGTTCTTC
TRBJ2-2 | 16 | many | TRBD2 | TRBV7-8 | CASSLGTSGSTGELFF | TGTGCCAGCAGCCTCGGGACTAGCGGGAGTACCGGGGAGCTGTTTTTT
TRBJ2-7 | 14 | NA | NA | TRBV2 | CASSEARSSYEQYF | TGTGCCAGCAGTGAAGCGAGGAGCTCCTACGAGCAGTACTTC
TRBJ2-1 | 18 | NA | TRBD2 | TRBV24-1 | CATSDSTGTTRRYNEQFF | TGTGCCACCAGTGATTCAACTGGGACTACTAGGCGCTACAATGAGCAGTTCTTC
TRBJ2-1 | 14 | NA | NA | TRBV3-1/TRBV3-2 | CASSQDRRLGEQFF | TGTGCCAGCAGCCAAGATAGGAGATTGGGTGAGCAGTTCTTC
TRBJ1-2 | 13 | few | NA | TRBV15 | CATSRDYSSGYTF | TGTGCCACCAGCAGAGATTACAGTTCAGGCTACACCTTC
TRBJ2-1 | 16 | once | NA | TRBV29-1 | CSVALGRSYSYNEQFF | TGCAGCGTTGCCCTGGGCAGGTCCTACTCCTACAATGAGCAGTTCTTC
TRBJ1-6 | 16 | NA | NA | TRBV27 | CASGIRSNSYNSPLHF | TGTGCCAGCGGTATCCGAAGCAATTCATATAATTCACCCCTCCACTTT